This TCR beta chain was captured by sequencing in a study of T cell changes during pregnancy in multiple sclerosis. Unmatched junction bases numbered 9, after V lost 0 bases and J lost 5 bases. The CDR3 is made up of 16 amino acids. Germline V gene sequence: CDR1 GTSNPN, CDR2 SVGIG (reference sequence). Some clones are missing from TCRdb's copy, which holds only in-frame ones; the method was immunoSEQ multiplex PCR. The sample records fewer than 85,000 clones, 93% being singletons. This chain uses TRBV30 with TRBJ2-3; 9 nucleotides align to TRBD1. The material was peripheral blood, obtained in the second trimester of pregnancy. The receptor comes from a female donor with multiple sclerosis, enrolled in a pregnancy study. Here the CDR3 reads CAWSVIPGQGGDTQYF. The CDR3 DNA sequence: TGTGCCTGGAGTGTGATTCCGGGACAGGGAGGAGATACGCAGTATTTT.